What follows are 32 T cell receptor beta chains derived from one specimen sequenced in a study of beta chain features in type 1 diabetes. Study-wide results and caveats: Patients with Type 1 diabetes showed moderately but significantly shorter TCRB CDR3s in all four CD4+ subsets.

These receptors' targets are unknown. The investigators reverse transcribed all of the isolated RNA, so they sequenced expressed TCRB transcripts. TCRdb keeps only in-frame clones here, not all; method: immunoSEQ multiplex PCR. Of about 180,000 clones listed, roughly 7.1% are singletons. The specimen was central memory CD4+ T cells from blood. The receptors here all came from a woman aged 40 to 55 with type 1 diabetes.

This chain connects TRBV28 to TRBJ1-1, with a possible D match to TRBD1 (5 bases). Germline CDR1 MDHEN, CDR2 SYDVKM. This CDR3 is 16 amino acids long. V lost 6 bases and J lost 5, with 22 bases in between. As DNA, the CDR3 is TGTGCCAGCAGCCTCCGTCCAGGCCAGGGAGGTACTGAAGCTTTCTTT. Protein product: CASSLRPGQGGTEAFF.

This clone was seen a handful of times. The V gene is TRBV5-1, the J gene TRBJ2-1; 8 bases agree with TRBD2. Germline V gene lookup returns CDR1 SGHRS and CDR2 YFSETQ. The V and J ends lost 4 bases and 0 bases, in that order; junction bases with no gene match: 12. This CDR3 is built from 18 residues. The DNA for the CDR3 is TGCGCCAGCAGCCCCCGGGTAGCGGGGAGGAGCTCCTACAATGAGCAGTTCTTC. Translation gives CASSPRVAGRSSYNEQFF.

This clone was found a few times. V usage is TRBV7-2 and J usage is TRBJ2-5; 9 nucleotides line up with TRBD1. With 5 bases clipped from V and 4 bases from J, the junction kept 5 bases outside the gene matches. The V gene's germline CDR1 is SGHTA and CDR2 FQGNSA. The CDR3 spans 14 residues. The CDR3 loop is CASSRGQGGETQYF. For the CDR3, the DNA is TGTGCCAGCAGCCGGGGACAGGGCGGAGAGACCCAGTACTTC.

The chain is built from TRBV4-3 and TRBJ1-2, with TRBD1 identical over 7 bases. This CDR3 is built from 16 residues. Germline V gene sequence: CDR1 LGHNA, CDR2 YSLEER. J lost 1 base, V lost 3 bases, and 8 bases had no gene match. Here the CDR3 reads CASSHITGTVNYGYTF. CDR3 sequence (DNA): TGCGCCAGCAGCCATATTACCGGGACAGTTAACTATGGCTACACCTTC.

This clone was counted at least ten times. V gene TRBV28 combines with J gene TRBJ2-5; D possibly corresponds to TRBD2 (6 bases). This CDR3 is built from 14 residues. Between the trimmed V and J ends, which lost 6 bases and 7 bases, there was a span of 18 bases. CDR1 and CDR2 (germline): MDHEN, SYDVKM. In DNA form, the CDR3 reads TGTGCCAGCAGGGCGGGGACGACCTGGGGGACCCAGTACTTC. It yields the protein CASRAGTTWGTQYF.

Only a few counts were recorded for this clone. CDR3 DNA: TGTGCCAGCAGCCTCCCGGGGCCAGCGGGTCAGCCCCAGCATTTT. Amino acid sequence: CASSLPGPAGQPQHF. The rearrangement links TRBV7-2 to TRBJ1-5; TRBD1 is a possible D gene (5 bases). V lost 5 bases and J lost 6, with 17 bases in between. Germline V lookup: CDR1 SGHTA, CDR2 FQGNSA. The CDR3 loop spans 15 amino acids.

The chain links TRBV6-6 to TRBJ1-4; the D is unclear. Per germline, CDR1 MNHNY and CDR2 SVGAGI (reference sequence). This CDR3 is built from 14 residues. Trimming pared 6 bases from V and 8 bases from J, leaving 16 bases between. CDR3 in DNA: TGTGCCAGCAGGACGTTCCGGGATTCGGAAAAACTGTTTTTT. This translates into CASRTFRDSEKLFF.

This chain joins TRBV15 and TRBJ2-7; 12 bases match TRBD2. The V gene end was trimmed by 8 bases and the J gene end by 3 bases; junction bases not matched to a gene: 5. CDR1 and CDR2 from the germline V gene are LNHNV and YYDKDF (reference sequence). The CDR3 is 14 amino acids. The CDR3 DNA reads TGTGCCACCGCACGGACTAGCGGGAACTACGAGCAGTACTTC. It is translated as CATARTSGNYEQYF.

This clone was seen only a few times. The chain links TRBV19 to TRBJ1-2; D may be TRBD1 (6 bases). Germline loops: CDR1 LNHDA, CDR2 SQIVND (reference sequence). The CDR3 covers 15 residues. Between the trimmed V and J ends, which lost 3 bases and 5 bases, there was a span of 16 bases. As DNA, the CDR3 is TGTGCCAGTAGTATTTCCGGGACACGTCAATATGGCTACACCTTC. This translates into CASSISGTRQYGYTF.

In its sample, this clone was seen many times. One end of the junction is discordant with germline, which a read error may explain. The chain carries TRBV7-9 and TRBJ1-4; D is uncertain. The CDR3 is 12 residues long. Per the germline V gene, CDR1 is SEHNR and CDR2 is FQNEAQ (reference sequence). CDR3 DNA sequence: TGTGCCAGCAGCTTCGGGATAGGACGGGAGACCTTT. The encoded protein is CASSFGIGRETF.

The gene calls are TRBV7-2 and TRBJ1-1, with a possible D match to TRBD1 (5 bases). The germline V and J ends were trimmed by 7 bases and 4 bases, with 16 bases remaining between them. The CDR3 has 14 residues. Germline-derived CDR1 and CDR2 are SGHTA and FQGNSA. The chain's CDR3 is CASTLLGGGTEAFF. CDR3 coding DNA: TGTGCCAGCACCCTCCTCGGGGGAGGCACTGAAGCTTTCTTT. Using reference TRBV7-2 and TRBJ1-1 for the parts outside the CDR3, the full variable domain is GAGVSQSPSNKVTEKGKDVELRCDPISGHTALYWYRQSLGQGLEFLIYFQGNSAPDKSGLPSDRFSAERTGGSVSTLTIQRTQQEDSAVYLCASTLLGGGTEAFFGQGTRLTVV.

This clone came up a few times. The V gene is TRBV9, the J gene TRBJ2-1; 7 bases map to TRBD1. V lost 0 bases, J lost 8 bases, and 8 bases stayed unmatched. The CDR3 extends over 15 amino acids. Germline CDR1 is SGDLS and CDR2 is YYNGEE. This CDR3 is CASSVGTGTAYEQFF. The DNA of the CDR3 is TGTGCCAGCAGCGTAGGAACTGGGACAGCCTATGAGCAGTTCTTC.

V gene TRBV29-1 combines with J gene TRBJ1-1, with D possibly TRBD1 on 5 matching bases. This CDR3 has 12 amino acids. Trimming removed 1 base from V and 6 bases from J, with 9 bases in between. Looked up from germline, CDR1 is SQVTM and CDR2 is ANQGSEA. Here the CDR3 DNA reads TGCAGCGTTGAAGCCCGGGGGGCTGAAGCTTTCTTT. Translating gives CSVEARGAEAFF.

The chain carries TRBV13 and TRBJ2-2, with 9 nucleotides matching TRBD1. V shed 5 bases, J shed 6 bases, and the junction held 7 bases outside the gene matches. Per germline, CDR1 PRHDT and CDR2 FYEKMQ (reference sequence). The CDR3 covers 15 residues. The CDR3 spells CASSLNRGLAGELFF. CDR3 coding DNA: TGTGCCAGCAGCCTAAACAGGGGGCTAGCCGGGGAGCTGTTTTTT.

This clone showed up just a few times. The chain joins TRBV4-1 to TRBJ2-7; 8 nucleotides line up with TRBD1. With V trimmed by 4 bases and J by 5 bases, 7 bases remained unmatched. The CDR3 covers 14 residues. Germline values: CDR1 MGHRA, CDR2 YSYEKL. CDR3 DNA sequence: TGCGCCAGCAGCCCGGACCTGGACAGGGACGAGCAGTACTTC. Encoded protein: CASSPDLDRDEQYF.

This clone was observed a few times. This sequence joins TRBV5-1 and TRBJ2-1; 9 nucleotides agree with TRBD1. CDR3 length equals 15 residues. CDR1 is SGHRS, CDR2 YFSETQ, per germline. V shed 4 bases, J shed 8 bases, and the junction held 10 bases outside the gene matches. The CDR3 sequence: CASSTIQGAGDEQFF. The CDR3 coding sequence is TGCGCCAGCAGCACTATACAGGGGGCTGGAGATGAGCAGTTCTTC.

The J gene is TRBJ2-3, the V gene TRBV7-2; D possibly corresponds to TRBD1 (6 bases). Germline V CDR1 and CDR2: SGHTA, FQGNSA. This CDR3 comprises 15 residues. Trimming removed 1 base at V and 5 bases at J, with 13 bases between. CDR3 coding DNA: TGTGCCAGCAGCTTAGACAGGGTGCCGGGAGATACGCAGTATTTT. Translated: CASSLDRVPGDTQYF.

V gene TRBV4-1 combines with J gene TRBJ2-7; possibly TRBD1 for D (6 bases). V was shortened by 0 bases and J by 3 bases, with 18 bases between the two germline ends. Germline lookup yields CDR1 MGHRA and CDR2 YSYEKL. The CDR3 totals 17 residues. The DNA for the CDR3 is TGCGCCAGCAGCCAAGAGATGGCCCAGGGGATCTACTACGAGCAGTACTTC. This sequence encodes CASSQEMAQGIYYEQYF.

This chain links TRBV5-1 with TRBJ2-1, with TRBD2 matching over 9 bases. This CDR3 has 17 residues. Germline CDR1 and CDR2: SGHRS and YFSETQ. V was clipped by 3 bases and J by 7 bases; unmatched bases: 14. The DNA for the CDR3 is TGCGCCAGCAGCTCCTTTAGCGGGGGAACTACTGTGAATGAGCAGTTCTTC. Protein product: CASSSFSGGTTVNEQFF.

This clone showed up many times. The CDR3 region is CASILTAGGPLNEQFF. For the CDR3, the DNA is TGTGCCAGCATCCTAACGGCGGGGGGGCCCCTCAATGAGCAGTTCTTC. This chain joins TRBV7-9 and TRBJ2-1, with TRBD2 matching over 9 bases. Losses at the gene ends were 7 bases for V and 6 bases for J; bases not matched to a gene: 13. The CDR3 is made up of 16 amino acids. Per the germline V gene, CDR1 is SEHNR and CDR2 is FQNEAQ (reference sequence).

The chain is built from TRBV28 and TRBJ2-6, with TRBD1 identical over 7 bases. The CDR3 has 15 residues. Germline CDR1 MDHEN, CDR2 SYDVKM. Trimming at V came to 8 bases and at J to 0 bases, leaving 4 bases not matched to a gene. For the CDR3, the DNA is TGTGCCAGCCGGGACAGTTACTCTGGGGCCAACGTCCTGACTTTC. Translated, it gives CASRDSYSGANVLTF.

The rearrangement joins TRBV4-2 to TRBJ1-2; weak D call: TRBD1 (5 bases). This CDR3 is built from 14 residues. Germline assignment: CDR1 LGHNA and CDR2 YNFKEQ. Deletions cut 0 bases from V and 4 bases from J, with 9 bases between. The CDR3 here is CASSQDLTVYGYTF. DNA of the CDR3: TGTGCCAGCAGCCAAGATCTGACAGTCTATGGCTACACCTTC.

The chain carries TRBV5-1 and TRBJ1-1; D unresolved. Germline CDR1 SGHRS, CDR2 YFSETQ. The length of the CDR3 is 13 residues. Trimming left V 0 bases short and J 8 bases short, with 11 bases between. This chain's CDR3 is CASSLEGVGEAFF. CDR3 DNA: TGCGCCAGCAGCTTGGAGGGAGTAGGGGAAGCTTTCTTT.

This clone was seen only a few times. The rearrangement links TRBV15 to TRBJ2-5; D gene uncertain. The CDR3 runs to 16 residues. Germline CDR1 and CDR2: LNHNV and YYDKDF (reference sequence). V shed 0 bases and J shed 4 bases, with 15 bases lying between them. CDR3 loop: CATSRDGSGLGETQYF. The CDR3 DNA reads TGTGCCACCAGCAGAGATGGCTCCGGGTTGGGAGAGACCCAGTACTTC.

The chain recombines TRBV5-4 with TRBJ1-2; 7 nucleotides line up with TRBD1. V trimming: 0 bases; J trimming: 4 bases; junction bases outside the gene matches: 9. The V gene's germline CDR1 is SGHNT and CDR2 YYREEE (reference sequence). This CDR3 has 16 residues. The CDR3 here is CASSLGRGRSGYGYTF. The CDR3 region has the DNA TGTGCCAGCAGCTTGGGAAGGGGGCGCAGCGGCTATGGCTACACCTTC.

This clone appeared a few times. This sequence joins TRBV4-3 and TRBJ2-1; D is possibly TRBD2 (5 bases). Germline V gives CDR1 LGHNA, CDR2 YSLEER. Trimming pared 0 bases from V and 6 bases from J, leaving 15 bases between. The CDR3 runs to 16 residues. CDR3 amino acids: CASSQDWEWSSNEQFF. The CDR3, as DNA: TGCGCCAGCAGCCAAGACTGGGAGTGGAGTAGCAATGAGCAGTTCTTC.

This clone was seen a few times. The rearrangement uses TRBV10-3 and TRBJ2-2; D is perhaps TRBD2 (5 bases). The CDR3 sequence is 15 residues long. Trimming took off 8 bases at V and 0 bases at J, with 13 bases between the two ends. Germline assignment: CDR1 ENHRY and CDR2 SYGVKD. The CDR3: CAIARAGTNTGELFF. For the CDR3, the DNA is TGTGCCATCGCCCGCGCGGGCACGAACACCGGGGAGCTGTTTTTT.

This clone was seen more than once but under ten times. The V gene is TRBV28, the J gene TRBJ2-3; D remains unclear. Germline values: CDR1 MDHEN, CDR2 SYDVKM. With 8 bases removed from V and 0 bases from J, the gap between germline ends came to 6 bases. This CDR3 region has 12 residues. The chain's CDR3 is CASEASTDTQYF. The CDR3 DNA sequence: TGTGCCAGCGAAGCTAGCACAGATACGCAGTATTTT.

This clone has more than one count but fewer than ten. The V gene is TRBV11-2, the J gene TRBJ2-4; the match to TRBD2 covers 12 bases. Germline CDR1 SGHAT, CDR2 FQNNGV. Trimming removed 6 bases from V and 9 bases from J; junction bases left unmatched: 15. CDR3 length: 17 residues. In nucleotides, the CDR3 is TGTGCCAGCAGTTCTGGACTAGCGGGAACGGGAGGAAGCATTCAGTACTTC. Translated, it gives CASSSGLAGTGGSIQYF. Full variable domain (outside the CDR3, taken from reference TRBV11-2 and TRBJ2-4): EAGVAQSPRYKIIEKRQSVAFWCNPISGHATLYWYQQILGQGPKLLIQFQNNGVVDDSQLPKDRFSAERLKGVDSTLKIQPAKLEDSAVYLCASSSGLAGTGGSIQYFGAGTRLSVL.

Only a few counts were recorded for this clone. The chain recombines TRBV29-1 with TRBJ2-5, with D possibly matching TRBD2 (5 bases). The V and J ends lost 8 bases and 9 bases respectively, with 16 bases between them. The length of the CDR3 is 11 residues. Germline assignment: CDR1 SQVTM and CDR2 ANQGSEA. This CDR3 is CSPATSAAQYF. In DNA form, the CDR3 reads TGCAGCCCCGCTACTTCAGCGGCCCAGTACTTC.

The sample holds a few counts of this clone. The chain uses TRBV10-3 and TRBJ2-4; 7 bases line up with TRBD2. Germline trimming cut 8 bases from V and 2 bases from J; bases unmatched to any gene: 3. The V gene's germline CDR1 is ENHRY and CDR2 SYGVKD. This CDR3 region has 13 residues. The CDR3 region is CAIGGETKNIQYF. In DNA form, the CDR3 reads TGTGCCATCGGGGGGGAGACCAAAAACATTCAGTACTTC.

The chain couples TRBV2 to TRBJ2-7, with D hard to call. The CDR3 extends over 12 amino acids. Germline-derived CDR1 and CDR2 are SNHLY and FYNNEI. The V end lost 4 bases, the J end lost 4 bases, and 8 bases lay between the germline ends. This CDR3 is CASSAVAYEQYF. CDR3 sequence (DNA): TGTGCCAGCAGTGCCGTCGCGTACGAGCAGTACTTC.